The 10 T cell receptor beta chains below were found in one sample sequenced in a study of blood T cell repertoires in COVID-19. Assay: immunoSEQ multiplex PCR; the TCRdb copy retains only in-frame clones and omits some. The sample lists fewer than 90,000 clones; 76% were seen once. The specimen was peripheral blood. The receptors were sampled from a man aged 55 to 70 with COVID-19, enrolled during active disease.

A single count supports this clone. The rearrangement links TRBV4-1 to TRBJ1-2; 10 positions match TRBD1. Germline V gene lookup returns CDR1 MGHRA and CDR2 YSYEKL. With 1 base clipped from V and 8 bases from J, the junction kept 13 bases outside the gene matches. The CDR3 loop spans 17 amino acids. The CDR3 loop is CASSQASGTGVPRGYTF. The CDR3, as DNA: TGCGCCAGCAGCCAAGCCTCCGGGACAGGGGTACCGCGGGGCTACACCTTC.

The rearrangement joins TRBV6-5 to TRBJ1-2; maybe TRBD1 (6 bases). Germline values: CDR1 MNHEY, CDR2 SVGAGI. The CDR3 has 14 amino acids. The V end lost 7 bases, the J end lost 5 bases, and 17 bases lay between the germline ends. As DNA, the CDR3 is TGTGCCAGCATCGAGGGGGGGGCTTATTATGGCTACACCTTC. Its translation: CASIEGGAYYGYTF.

The gene calls are TRBV12-5 and TRBJ2-1; possible D gene TRBD1, 6 bases. Trimming stripped 0 bases from V and 7 bases from J, with 7 bases between. The CDR3 totals 13 residues. Per germline, CDR1 LGHNT and CDR2 FRNRAP. CDR3 sequence reads: CASGLVQGNEQFF. The CDR3 nucleotides read TGTGCTAGTGGTTTGGTCCAGGGGAATGAGCAGTTCTTC.

The chain links TRBV19 to TRBJ2-3; the match to TRBD1 covers 7 bases. V was pared by 5 bases and J by 4 bases, with 6 bases of the junction left unmatched. The CDR3 runs 14 residues. From germline, CDR1 is LNHDA and CDR2 SQIVND (reference sequence). The CDR3 DNA follows: TGTGCCAGTAGTTCTCAGGGACAGTCAGATACGCAGTATTTT. Its protein product is CASSSQGQSDTQYF.

The chain links TRBV5-4 to TRBJ1-2; the D gene is possibly TRBD1 (5 bases). V lost 0 bases, J lost 4 bases, and 13 bases lay in between. The CDR3 runs to 15 residues. CDR1 and CDR2 from the germline V gene are SGHNT and YYREEE (reference sequence). For the CDR3, the DNA is TGTGCCAGCAGCTTGGAGGAGGGGTTGGGCTATGGCTACACCTTC. Translated: CASSLEEGLGYGYTF.

This clone turned up a few times. The V and J genes are TRBV18 and TRBJ1-2; D remains ambiguous. V lost 0 bases, J lost 7 bases, and 6 bases lay in between. Germline V CDR1 and CDR2: KGHSH, LQKENI. The CDR3 covers 12 residues. This CDR3 is CASSPPGLGYTF. The CDR3 region has the DNA TGTGCCAGCTCACCACCGGGCCTTGGCTACACCTTC.

J is TRBJ2-7 and V is TRBV6-5, with 7 nucleotides matching TRBD1. Germline CDR1 and CDR2: MNHEY and SVGAGI. The CDR3 sequence is 13 residues long. The ends lost 6 bases at V and 6 bases at J; junction bases unmatched: 8. The chain's CDR3 is CASSSPHRGEQYF. The DNA of the CDR3 is TGTGCCAGCAGCTCACCACACAGGGGCGAGCAGTACTTC.

The rearrangement joins TRBV7-7 to TRBJ1-1, with D unclear. The ends were cut back, 5 bases at V and 4 bases at J, with 11 bases in the middle. CDR3 size: 13 residues. Germline CDR1 reads SSHAT; CDR2 reads FNYEAQ (reference sequence). CDR3 in amino acids: CASSLSKSTEAFF. The CDR3 DNA is TGTGCCAGCAGCCTTAGTAAGAGCACTGAAGCTTTCTTT. Complete variable domain (other parts from reference TRBV7-7 and TRBJ1-1): GAGVSQSPRYKVTKRGQDVTLRCDPISSHATLYWYQQALGQGPEFLTYFNYEAQPDKSGLPSDRFSAERPEGSISTLTIQRTEQRDSAMYRCASSLSKSTEAFFGQGTRLTVV.

The genes are TRBV9 and TRBJ1-2; a weak D match, TRBD1 (5 bases). Germline CDR1 is SGDLS and CDR2 is YYNGEE. Trimming took off 0 bases at V and 2 bases at J, with 11 bases between the two ends. The CDR3 runs to 15 residues. CDR3 protein: CASSVGGANNYGYTF. The DNA for the CDR3 is TGTGCCAGCAGCGTAGGTGGGGCCAACAACTATGGCTACACCTTC.

V gene TRBV28 combines with J gene TRBJ1-2, with TRBD1 as a possible D gene (5 bases). This CDR3 comprises 13 residues. The germline V gene encodes CDR1 MDHEN and CDR2 SYDVKM. Trimming cost V 8 bases and J 5 bases, with 15 bases left between them. CDR3 in DNA: TGTGCCAGCGGGGCCGGGGGGGTTTATGGCTACACCTTC. Protein: CASGAGGVYGYTF.